This entry is about one T cell receptor (beta chain). No antigen is known for it. The CDR3 has 11 amino acids. Trimming shortened V by 6 bases and J by 3 bases, and 4 bases separated the two germline ends. CDR1 is MGHDK and CDR2 is SYGVNS in the germline V gene. Assay: immunoSEQ multiplex PCR; the TCRdb copy retains only in-frame clones and omits some. In the table there are roughly 700,000 clones, roughly 90% of which are singletons. The sample is drawn from a study of Ad26.COV2.S vaccination and SARS-CoV-2 variants. On the study more broadly: It was the COV1001 Ad26.COV2.S trial arm that included the donor. Once, or twice with 56 days between doses, Ad26.COV2.S was given intramuscularly.

Treatment noted: roughly 20 received Ad26.COV2.S at low or high dose, single or two shots; 5 received placebo; per-sample allocation not given. Each sample was drawn 63 days after the first injection (of vaccine or placebo). Cohort 1b enrolled adults aged 18-55 years in Boston. Overall study findings and caveats: Relative to placebo recipients, vaccine recipients exhibited elevated spike-specific TCR breadth.

The sequence was obtained from a person between 18 and 65 years old who received the Ad26.COV2.S COVID-19 vaccine or a placebo. V usage is TRBV25-1 and J usage is TRBJ2-3; no definite D call. The sequencing here drew on peripheral blood, taken in a trial of Ad26.COV2.S vaccine versus placebo. CDR3 in amino acids: CASRVTDTQYF. CDR3 nucleotide sequence: TGTGCCAGCAGGGTGACAGATACGCAGTATTTT.